What follows are 13 T cell receptor beta chains derived from one specimen sequenced in a study of shared clonotypes between healthy human individuals. Produced via immunoSEQ multiplex PCR; TCRdb's table is partial and in-frame only. This repertoire shows 2 million to 3 million clones, approximately 94% found once; its top ten account for 0.35% to 0.45%. Sequencing input: naive CD4+ T cells from PBMCs. Subset specified: CD45RA+ positively selected. These receptors were taken from a young man in good health. Some clones in this sample may be carry-over from other donors' samples.

The rearrangement links TRBV5-1 to TRBJ2-2; D call uncertain. CDR1 is SGHRS, CDR2 YFSETQ, per germline. Trimming removed 0 bases at V and 1 base at J, with 7 bases between. This CDR3 contains 15 residues. The CDR3 spells CASSLGPKNTGELFF. CDR3 nucleotides: TGCGCCAGCAGCTTGGGGCCGAAGAACACCGGGGAGCTGTTTTTT.

The chain combines TRBV5-4 with TRBJ2-7, with 9 positions matching TRBD2. Germline values: CDR1 SGHNT, CDR2 YYREEE (reference sequence). This CDR3 is 15 amino acids long. Unmatched junction bases numbered 11, after V lost 5 bases and J lost 5 bases. The CDR3 here is CASRRAGGRRDEQYF. The CDR3 DNA follows: TGTGCCAGCAGACGGGCGGGAGGGCGCCGAGACGAGCAGTACTTC.

This chain joins TRBV7-3 and TRBJ2-1; D gene uncertain. V was cut by 1 base and J by 8 bases, with 12 bases left in between. The CDR3 loop spans 14 amino acids. Germline-derived CDR1 and CDR2 are SGHTA and FQGTGA. The CDR3 here is CASSLMGSSDEQFF. CDR3 bases: TGTGCCAGCAGCTTAATGGGATCATCTGATGAGCAGTTCTTC.

CDR3 sequence (DNA): TGTGCCAGCAGTTACTGGGACAGCGGGGCCGAGCAGTACTTC. Protein product: CASSYWDSGAEQYF. The genes are TRBV6-5 and TRBJ2-7; TRBD1 or TRBD2 may be the D gene (7 bases each). CDR3 length: 14 amino acids. Germline V gene sequence: CDR1 MNHEY, CDR2 SVGAGI. Between the trimmed V and J ends, which lost 1 base and 6 bases, there was a span of 13 bases.

The chain combines TRBV6-1 with TRBJ1-2; 7 bases agree with TRBD1. Germline V gene lookup returns CDR1 MNHNS and CDR2 SASEGT. The trim removed 3 bases at V and 4 bases at J, leaving 5 bases unmatched. The CDR3 totals 14 residues. The CDR3 DNA reads TGTGCCAGCAGTGAGGGGACAGACTCCTATGGCTACACCTTC. Translating it yields CASSEGTDSYGYTF.

The rearrangement joins TRBV6-1 to TRBJ2-5; D gene ambiguous. Deletions cut 5 bases from V and 1 base from J, with 11 bases between. The CDR3 covers 14 residues. CDR1 is MNHNS, CDR2 SASEGT, per germline. CDR3 sequence reads: CASSLGEAQETQYF. DNA for the CDR3: TGTGCCAGCAGTCTTGGGGAAGCCCAAGAGACCCAGTACTTC.

The chain is built from TRBV6-6 and TRBJ1-4, with D possibly TRBD1 on 6 matching bases. Germline loops: CDR1 MNHNY, CDR2 SVGAGI (reference sequence). V was shortened by 6 bases and J by 6 bases, with 14 bases between the two germline ends. The CDR3 sequence is 14 residues long. In DNA, the CDR3 is TGTGCCAGCAGCTGGCGGGGGCGCGATGAAAAACTGTTTTTT. This gives the protein CASSWRGRDEKLFF.

The rearrangement links TRBV25-1 to TRBJ2-1, with TRBD2 matching 9 bases. The CDR3 is 15 amino acids. Unmatched junction bases numbered 7, after V lost 2 bases and J lost 8 bases. Germline V gene sequence: CDR1 MGHDK, CDR2 SYGVNS. CDR3 in amino acids: CASSEGGGRVDEQFF. The DNA of the CDR3 is TGTGCCAGCAGTGAAGGGGGCGGGAGGGTCGATGAGCAGTTCTTC.

Of note for this clone: Other nucleotide sequences from this sample produce the same CDR3. The chain links TRBV18 to TRBJ1-5; 9 positions match TRBD1. The CDR3 sequence is 14 residues long. Germline V gene data show CDR1 as KGHSH and CDR2 as LQKENI. The V and J ends lost 4 bases and 4 bases, in that order; junction bases with no gene match: 2. The CDR3 DNA sequence: TGTGCCAGCTCACGGACAGGGGATAATCAGCCCCAGCATTTT. Its translation is CASSRTGDNQPQHF.

The V gene is TRBV2, the J gene TRBJ1-1, with D possibly being TRBD1 (5 bases). This CDR3 contains 13 residues. Germline CDR1 is SNHLY and CDR2 is FYNNEI. V was pared by 4 bases and J by 0 bases, with 6 bases between. CDR3 nucleotide sequence: TGTGCCAGCAGTGCACAGGTGAACACTGAAGCTTTCTTT. The encoded protein is CASSAQVNTEAFF. Supplemented by reference TRBV2 and TRBJ1-1, the full variable domain reads EPEVTQTPSHQVTQMGQEVILRCVPISNHLYFYWYRQILGQKVEFLVSFYNNEISEKSEIFDDQFSVERPDGSNFTLKIRSTKLEDSAMYFCASSAQVNTEAFFGQGTRLTVV.

In DNA, the CDR3 is TGTGCCAGCAGTTCGGACAGGGGGCGGACTGAAGCTTTCTTT. Translating gives CASSSDRGRTEAFF. The chain is built from TRBV28 and TRBJ1-1; 11 bases fit TRBD1. After removal of 4 bases from V and 5 bases from J, the junction contained 3 bases not matched to a gene. This CDR3 contains 14 residues. Germline CDR1 MDHEN, CDR2 SYDVKM.

The chain combines TRBV5-5 with TRBJ1-4; 9 bases line up with TRBD1. This CDR3 has 20 amino acids. CDR1 and CDR2 (germline): SGHKS, YYEKEE (reference sequence). With 4 bases clipped from V and 5 bases from J, the junction kept 21 bases outside the gene matches. This CDR3 is CASSAKSRDRVAVPNEKLFF. The CDR3 nucleotides read TGTGCCAGCAGCGCAAAGTCCCGGGACAGGGTAGCGGTTCCGAATGAAAAACTGTTTTTT. The variable domain in full, completed from reference TRBV5-5 and TRBJ1-4, reads DAGVTQSPTHLIKTRGQQVTLRCSPISGHKSVSWYQQVLGQGPQFIFQYYEKEERGRGNFPDRFSARQFPNYSSELNVNALLLGDSALYLCASSAKSRDRVAVPNEKLFFGSGTQLSVL.

The chain couples TRBV7-2 to TRBJ1-2; no clear D gene. From germline, CDR1 is SGHTA and CDR2 FQGNSA. V gave up 0 bases and J gave up 4 bases, with 6 bases separating them. The CDR3 runs to 13 residues. CDR3 sequence (DNA): TGTGCCAGCAGCTTAGCCCCGGGCTATGGCTACACCTTC. It is translated as CASSLAPGYGYTF.